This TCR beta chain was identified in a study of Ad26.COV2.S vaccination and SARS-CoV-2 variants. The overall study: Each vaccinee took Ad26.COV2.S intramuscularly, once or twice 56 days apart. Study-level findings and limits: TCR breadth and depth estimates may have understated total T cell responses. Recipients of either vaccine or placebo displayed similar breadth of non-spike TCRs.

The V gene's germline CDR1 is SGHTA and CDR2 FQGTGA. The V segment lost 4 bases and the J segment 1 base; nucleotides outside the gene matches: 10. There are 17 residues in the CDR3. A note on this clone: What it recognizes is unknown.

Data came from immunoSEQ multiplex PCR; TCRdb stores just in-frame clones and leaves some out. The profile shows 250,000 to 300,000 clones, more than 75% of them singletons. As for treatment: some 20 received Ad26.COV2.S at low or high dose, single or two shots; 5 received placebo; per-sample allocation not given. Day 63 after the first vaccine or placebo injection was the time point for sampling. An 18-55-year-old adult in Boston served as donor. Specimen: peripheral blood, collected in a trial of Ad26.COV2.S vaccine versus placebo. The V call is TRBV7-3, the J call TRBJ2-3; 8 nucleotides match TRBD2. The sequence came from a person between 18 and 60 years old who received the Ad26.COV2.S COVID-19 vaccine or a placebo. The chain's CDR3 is CASSSMTAAGGTDTQYF. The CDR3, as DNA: TGTGCCAGCAGCTCCATGACTGCAGCGGGGGGCACAGATACGCAGTATTTT.